Sequencing of this T cell receptor beta chain was carried out in a study of cytomegalovirus exposure and HLA in healthy donors. Germline CDR1 SGHNT, CDR2 YYREEE (reference sequence). This CDR3 contains 12 residues. Trimming shortened V by 0 bases and J by 3 bases, and 4 bases separated the two germline ends. This clone was found many times. The PCR employed 60 Vbeta primers together with 13 Jbeta primers. Sequencing was performed with immunoSEQ multiplex PCR; in TCRdb, only in-frame clones are kept and a portion is missing. The sample shows 150,000 to 200,000 clones, about 75% of them seen only once. The sequenced sample was PBMCs. The sequence came from a female donor in good health and CMV-seronegative. The chain combines TRBV5-4 with TRBJ2-7; D uncertain. The CDR3 sequence is CASSLDIYEQYF. The CDR3 nucleotides are TGTGCCAGCAGCTTGGACATCTACGAGCAGTACTTC.